This TCR beta chain is from a study of radiotherapy plus CTLA-4 blockade in lung cancer. Repertoires were generated with immunoSEQ multiplex PCR, while TCRdb's copy carries only in-frame clones and drops some. Among some 30,000 clones, around 85% were seen once, and the ten largest hold 7% to 9.5%. This CDR3 spans 16 amino acids. V shed 4 bases, J shed 2 bases, and the junction held 8 bases outside the gene matches. Per germline, CDR1 MDHEN and CDR2 SYDVKM. The material sequenced was peripheral blood, taken from a patient treated with radiotherapy plus ipilimumab. The receptor was isolated from a human donor with non-small cell lung cancer who had stable disease on radiotherapy plus ipilimumab. The rearrangement links TRBV28 to TRBJ2-5, with 9 bases identical to TRBD1. CDR3: CASSSILTGGQETQYF. CDR3 in DNA: TGTGCCAGCAGTTCTATACTGACAGGGGGACAAGAGACCCAGTACTTC. Complete variable domain (other parts from reference TRBV28 and TRBJ2-5): DVKVTQSSRYLVKRTGEKVFLECVQDMDHENMFWYRQDPGLGLRLIYFSYDVKMKEKGDIPEGYSVSREKKERFSLILESASTNQTSMYLCASSSILTGGQETQYFGPGTRLLVL.